The sequence of this T cell receptor beta chain was determined in a study of lymphopenia after photon versus proton radiotherapy. The method was immunoSEQ multiplex PCR; TCRdb's version includes in-frame clones alone and lacks a portion of them. The sample consists of some 20,000 clones, about four fifths of them appearing once. About this clone: Its antigen is still unknown.

Overall study results and limits: Better survival with proton therapy was suggested as possible, not demonstrated.

The CDR3 runs to 16 residues. Germline CDR1 is SGDLS and CDR2 is YYNGEE. J lost 4 bases, V lost 0 bases, and 6 bases had no gene match. The source is a woman aged 50 to 65 with pancreatic cancer. The sample consisted of peripheral blood, taken from a patient treated with photon-based radiotherapy. The chain combines TRBV9 with TRBJ2-5, with 10 nucleotides matching TRBD2. The CDR3: CASSVGTSGPGETQYF. In DNA, the CDR3 is TGTGCCAGCAGCGTAGGGACTAGCGGTCCTGGAGAGACCCAGTACTTC.